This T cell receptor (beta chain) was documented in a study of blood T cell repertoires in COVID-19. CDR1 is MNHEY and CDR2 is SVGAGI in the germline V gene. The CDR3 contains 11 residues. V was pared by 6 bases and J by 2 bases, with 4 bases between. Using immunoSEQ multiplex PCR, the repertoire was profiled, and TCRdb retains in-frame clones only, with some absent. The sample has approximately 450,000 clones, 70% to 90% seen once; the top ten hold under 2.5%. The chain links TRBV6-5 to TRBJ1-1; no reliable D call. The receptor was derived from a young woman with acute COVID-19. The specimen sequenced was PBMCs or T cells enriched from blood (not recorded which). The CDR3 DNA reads TGTGCCAGCAGACTTAACACTGAAGCTTTCTTT. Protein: CASRLNTEAFF.